Presented here are 8 T cell receptor beta chains from one specimen sequenced in a study of shared clonotypes between healthy human individuals (dated by TCRdb to the early 2020s). The library was made by the immunoSEQ multiplex PCR assay. This is the immuneACCESS table as TCRdb keeps it, with only in-frame sequences that have V and J called. A part of the clones is gone; compared with another copy, unresolved V genes explain less than half, and the rest is unexplained. The sample profile shows about 980,000 clones; more than 75% of them were found once. Together, the top ten hold about 1.5% of the sample. Input material: memory CD4+ T cells sorted from blood. The cell subset or site label here, explained by the study, means: CD45RA-negative fraction. Every receptor here comes from a man aged 18 to 30 in good health.

The genes are TRBV5-1 and TRBJ1-1, with D possibly being TRBD1 (6 bases). Trimming shortened V by 4 bases and J by 5 bases, and 18 bases separated the two germline ends. Germline values: CDR1 SGHRS, CDR2 YFSETQ. The CDR3 extends over 15 amino acids. CDR3 in amino acids: CASSPSGASVTEAFF. The CDR3 nucleotides are TGCGCCAGCAGCCCTTCAGGGGCCTCAGTTACTGAAGCTTTCTTT.

The chain recombines TRBV2 with TRBJ2-7, with TRBD2 identical over 7 bases. The V segment lost 7 bases and the J segment 2 bases; nucleotides outside the gene matches: 5. This CDR3 has 13 amino acids. Germline V lookup: CDR1 SNHLY, CDR2 FYNNEI. CDR3 coding DNA: TGTGCCAGCAATCCCAGCGGGGCCTACGAGCAGTACTTC. It encodes CASNPSGAYEQYF.

The chain employs TRBV10-3 and TRBJ2-3; 7 nucleotides line up with TRBD2. The CDR3 has 15 amino acids. J gave up 4 bases and V 2 bases, and 6 bases lay outside the gene matches. The V gene's germline CDR1 is ENHRY and CDR2 SYGVKD. Written as DNA, the CDR3 is TGTGCCATCAGTGAGAGCGGGATCGGGGCAGATACGCAGTATTTT. This encodes CAISESGIGADTQYF.

V usage is TRBV28 and J usage is TRBJ1-4; the D gene is possibly TRBD1 (5 bases). The V gene's germline CDR1 is MDHEN and CDR2 SYDVKM. The CDR3 is made up of 13 amino acids. Trimming took off 10 bases at V and 3 bases at J, with 12 bases between the two ends. The CDR3 protein is CAIVGGANEKLFF. Here the CDR3 DNA reads TGTGCCATCGTGGGGGGGGCTAATGAAAAACTGTTTTTT.

This clone showed up just once. V and J are TRBV28 and TRBJ1-2; D perhaps matches TRBD1 (5 bases). This CDR3 comprises 16 residues. Trimming cost V 7 bases and J 2 bases, with 20 bases left between them. CDR1 is MDHEN and CDR2 is SYDVKM in the germline V gene. The CDR3 region has the DNA TGTGCCAGCAACTCCGGTCCGGCAGGGAGCAACTATGGCTACACCTTC. Translation gives CASNSGPAGSNYGYTF.

This clone was recorded many times. The chain carries TRBV20-1 and TRBJ2-1; D not resolved. The CDR3 spans 10 residues. Germline assignment: CDR1 DFQATT and CDR2 SNEGSKA (reference sequence). V dropped 3 bases and J dropped 12 bases, with 9 bases sitting between them. This chain's CDR3 is CSARTVRQFF. DNA for the CDR3: TGCAGTGCTAGGACCGTACGGCAGTTCTTC.

The J gene is TRBJ2-7, the V gene TRBV19; D gene uncertain. Germline CDR1 LNHDA, CDR2 SQIVND (reference sequence). The CDR3 is 14 amino acids. Trimming removed 3 bases from V and 0 bases from J, with 9 bases in between. The CDR3 sequence is CASSIERASYEQYF. As DNA, the CDR3 is TGTGCCAGTAGTATCGAACGGGCCTCCTACGAGCAGTACTTC.

This clone was picked up one time. The rearrangement links TRBV7-6 to TRBJ2-1, with D possibly TRBD2 on 5 matching bases. The CDR3 is 14 amino acids. V dropped 5 bases and J dropped 6 bases, with 14 bases sitting between them. Germline values: CDR1 SGHVS, CDR2 FNYEAQ. CDR3 DNA sequence: TGTGCCAGCAGCCCACTACTAGGAGTCAATGAGCAGTTCTTC. Amino acids: CASSPLLGVNEQFF.